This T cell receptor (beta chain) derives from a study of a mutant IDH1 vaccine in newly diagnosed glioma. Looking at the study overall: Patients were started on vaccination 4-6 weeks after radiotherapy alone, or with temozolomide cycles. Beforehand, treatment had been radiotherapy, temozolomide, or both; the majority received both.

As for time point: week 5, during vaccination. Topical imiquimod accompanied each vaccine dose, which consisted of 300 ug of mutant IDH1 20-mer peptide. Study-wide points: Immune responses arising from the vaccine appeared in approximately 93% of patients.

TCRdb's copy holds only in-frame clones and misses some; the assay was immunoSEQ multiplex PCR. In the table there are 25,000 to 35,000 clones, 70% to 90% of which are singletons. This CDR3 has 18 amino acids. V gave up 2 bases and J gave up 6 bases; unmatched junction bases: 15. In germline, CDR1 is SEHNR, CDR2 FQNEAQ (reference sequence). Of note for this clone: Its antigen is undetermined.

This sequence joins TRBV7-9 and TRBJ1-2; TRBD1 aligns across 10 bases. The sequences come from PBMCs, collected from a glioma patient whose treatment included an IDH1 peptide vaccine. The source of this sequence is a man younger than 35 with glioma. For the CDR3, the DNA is TGTGCCAGCAGCTTAATAGCAGTCGCGACAGGGGGCGCGGATGGCTACACCTTC. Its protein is CASSLIAVATGGADGYTF.